This T cell receptor beta chain was profiled in a study of T cell responses to AZD1222 COVID-19 vaccine (dated by TCRdb to 2020 to 2022). About the study as a whole: A total of just over 230 trial participants underwent TCR sequencing, of whom about 200 had received two doses of AZD1222 and about 25 had received two doses of the MenACWY control vaccine. Trial participants were enrolled by age into subgroups of 18-55, 56-69 and 70-plus years, and 148, 28 and 57 TCR-sequenced participants, respectively, were included in these subgroups. Broader findings and caveats from the paper: Epitopes outside the regions mutated in the B.1.351 and B.1.1.7 variants were reportedly recognized by nearly half of the unique spike-specific TCRs. Participants were mostly white British, with more females than males. The authors suggested clonal diversity may have been underestimated. Spike-specific TCR breadth and depth rose significantly after two AZD1222 doses compared with day 0 and with MenACWY recipients. Vaccine-associated CD4 TCRs spanned the whole spike protein, with dominant responses in regions 160-218 and 743-854. Only 5 to 7 AZD1222 recipients were SARS-CoV-2 seropositive at baseline, limiting conclusions about previously exposed vaccinees. Because no day 14 peak-response samples were available, repertoires were characterized only after the peak T cell response. In the small 56-69-year group, the increase in depth fell short of significance, most likely because of low power.

The CDR3 regions of human TCRbeta chains were analyzed by immunosequencing. Per the authors' processing: Repertoire TCRs were matched against a reference library of SARS-CoV-2-specific TCRs generated with the MIRA antigen-specificity platform. Breadth was defined as the fraction of unique TCRs that were SARS-CoV-2-associated, and depth was defined as the fraction of total T cells that were SARS-CoV-2-associated. Each spike-specific TCR was assigned to its reactive spike region and to a CD4 or CD8 class using the MIRA data. Log10-transformed breadth and depth values were compared by one-way ANOVA with Sidak's multiple comparisons tests. Sourced from immuneACCESS, this table was stored by TCRdb with only in-frame sequences that have V and J called. A share of the clones is absent; for the studies checked, an unresolved V gene accounts for under half, and the remainder has no known explanation. V, J and clone size were drawn from that table, and D and trimming were deduced from the DNA. Present in this sample are 120,000 or so clones, roughly 91% of which were seen just once. Around 10% of the sample is held by the ten biggest clonotypes.

The CDR3 measures 13 amino acids from cysteine to phenylalanine. The sequence is cut down to CDR3 DNA, 39 bases in frame from base 1. The germline V gene gives CDR1 as KGHDR and CDR2 as SFDVKD. V ends up 7 bases short and J 13 bases short, with an unmatched junction base count of 7. A remark on this clone: It lacks a known antigen. No base quality values were provided; no much bigger clone lies one nucleotide off.

This specimen's time point label, interpreted: baseline before first vaccination. What the treatment or condition label conveys for this sample: meningococcal conjugate vaccine given as trial control. Vaccinee samples were obtained from the UK trials COV001 and COV002, which included a single-blind randomized controlled phase 2/3 trial of AZD1222 (ChAdOx1 nCoV-19) in healthy adults. Trial participant PBMC samples were collected at day 0 and day 28 after the second dose for TCRbeta chain sequencing. The clonotype was recovered from an adult in good health. The chain joins TRBV24-1 to TRBJ2-1; TRBD2 agrees with 12 junctional bases. Sequenced here: peripheral blood, sampled on day 0 of MenACWY control vaccination. The DNA sequence follows: TGTGCCACCAGCACCGCGGGACTAGCGGGCCAGTTCTTC. Its protein reads: CATSTAGLAGQFF.